This T cell receptor beta chain originates from a study of beta chain features in type 1 diabetes. At the level of the study: Age, gender, cell numbers and subset yield matched between patients and controls.

The CDR3 loop spans 12 amino acids. Trimming cost V 10 bases and J 3 bases; bases outside gene matches: 5. Germline V gene data show CDR1 as ENHRY and CDR2 as SYGVKD. A sort by CD45RO/CCR7/CD25/CD127/CD95/CD27 yielded CD4+ naive, central memory, regulatory and stem cell-like memory cells. Investigators reverse transcribed all isolated RNA, so they sequenced expressed TCRB transcripts. The data were produced by immunoSEQ multiplex PCR, yet TCRdb's version contains in-frame clones alone and is incomplete. This table has around 430,000 clones, 25% to 35% appearing once. Broader study findings: A potential influence of HLA type upon TCRB rearrangement remained unresolved herein.

In regard to this clone: The antigen is not known.

Sequencing was carried out using naive CD4+ T cells from blood. The clonotype comes from a man between 18 and 29 years old in good health. J is TRBJ2-7 and V is TRBV10-3, with 8 positions matching TRBD2. CDR3 coding DNA: TGTGCCACCGGGGGGGCGCGCTACGAGCAGTACTTC. It codes for CATGGARYEQYF.